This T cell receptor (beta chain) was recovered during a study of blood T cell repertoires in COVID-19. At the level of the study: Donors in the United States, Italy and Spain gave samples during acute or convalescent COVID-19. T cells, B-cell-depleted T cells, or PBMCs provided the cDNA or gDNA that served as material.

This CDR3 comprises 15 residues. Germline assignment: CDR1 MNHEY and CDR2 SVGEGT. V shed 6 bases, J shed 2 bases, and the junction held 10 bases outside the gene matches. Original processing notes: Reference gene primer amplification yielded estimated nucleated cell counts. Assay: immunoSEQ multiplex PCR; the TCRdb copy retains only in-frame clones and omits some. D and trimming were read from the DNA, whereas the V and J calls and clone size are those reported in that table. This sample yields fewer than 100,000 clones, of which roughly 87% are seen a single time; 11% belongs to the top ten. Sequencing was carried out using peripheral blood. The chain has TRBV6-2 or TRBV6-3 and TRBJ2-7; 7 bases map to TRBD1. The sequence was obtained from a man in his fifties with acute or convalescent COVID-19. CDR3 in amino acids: CASSFSWTGTYEQYF. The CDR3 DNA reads TGTGCCAGCAGCTTCTCCTGGACAGGCACCTACGAGCAGTACTTC.